The next 3 T cell receptor beta chains were all read from a single sample in a study of T cell responses to AZD1222 COVID-19 vaccine. Some clones are missing from TCRdb's copy, which holds only in-frame ones; the method was immunoSEQ multiplex PCR. This sample has tens of thousands of clones, with around 87% found just once. This specimen consisted of peripheral blood, obtained on day 0 of AZD1222 vaccination. The receptors derive from an adult in good health.

The chain combines TRBV7-8 with TRBJ2-1, with TRBD2 identical over 12 bases. Germline V gene data show CDR1 as SGHVS and CDR2 as FQNEAQ. The CDR3 spans 17 residues. J was trimmed by 1 base and V by 5 bases; bases with no gene match: 6. This chain's CDR3 is CASSQRGLAGSYNEQFF. Here the CDR3 DNA reads TGTGCCAGCAGCCAAAGAGGACTAGCGGGATCCTACAATGAGCAGTTCTTC.

The chain is built from TRBV3-1 (or the pseudogene TRBV3-2) and TRBJ2-1; 9 bases are shared with TRBD2. V trimming: 2 bases; J trimming: 7 bases; junction bases outside the gene matches: 9. Per germline, CDR1 LGHDT and CDR2 YNNKEL (reference sequence). There are 16 residues in the CDR3. The CDR3 nucleotides are TGTGCCAGCAGCCAACTAGCGGTAGCGGGGGTTAATGAGCAGTTCTTC. Its protein is CASSQLAVAGVNEQFF.

V is TRBV30 and J is TRBJ1-4; D gene uncertain. Between the trimmed V and J ends, which lost 1 base and 2 bases, there was a span of 8 bases. This CDR3 contains 14 residues. Germline CDR1 is GTSNPN and CDR2 is SVGIG (reference sequence). This CDR3 is CAWSGGITNEKLFF. The CDR3 DNA reads as TGTGCCTGGAGTGGAGGGATCACTAATGAAAAACTGTTTTTT.